These 27 T cell receptor beta chains were all obtained from the same sample, sequenced in a study of glioma-infiltrating T cells. Using RNA template, CDR3s of TCR alpha and beta were amplified with iRepertoire arm-PCR. TCRdb reprocessed the multiplex PCR reads with MiXCR, giving one entry per CDR3 protein. The sample lists under 200,000 distinct CDR3 sequences, around 42% occurring once. Sequenced material: glioma tissue, nonneoplastic brain tissue, or PBMCs (not recorded which). The receptors originated from a human donor with low-grade glioma or glioblastoma, undergoing nonglioma brain surgery, or in good health (not recorded which).

This clonotype occurred many times. The chain combines TRBV6-1 with TRBJ2-2; D possibly corresponds to TRBD2 (6 bases). Germline V gene data show CDR1 as MNHNS and CDR2 as SASEGT. The V gene lost 7 bases and the J gene lost 6 bases, with 15 bases spanning the gap. The CDR3 covers 14 residues. CDR3 in DNA: TGTGCCAGCATGAGGGAGGTGAAGGCCGGGGAGCTGTTTTTT. It specifies CASMREVKAGELFF.

About this clonotype itself: Possible read error: a much larger clone is one base away. This chain joins TRBV24-1 and TRBJ2-1; a weak D match, TRBD2 (5 bases). CDR1 and CDR2 from the germline V gene are KGHDR and SFDVKD. This CDR3 contains 13 residues. V was clipped by 7 bases and J by 10 bases, with 16 bases between them. CDR3 sequence reads: CATSGGSSYEQFF. The CDR3 coding sequence is TGTGCCACCAGCGGAGGCAGCTCCTACGAGCAGTTCTTC.

A note on this clonotype: A much bigger clone sits one base away, suggesting this may be a read error. The rearrangement joins TRBV4-2 to TRBJ2-7; tentative D call: TRBD2 (6 bases). CDR1 and CDR2 from the germline V gene are LGHNA and YNFKEQ. The CDR3 has 15 residues. In nucleotides, the CDR3 is TGTGCCACCAGCCAACCCGGAGGGCCAGAGTACGAGCAGTACTTC. Protein product: CATSQPGGPEYEQYF.

This clonotype has only a few counts. The DNA of the CDR3 is TGCAGCGTTGAAGATCAGGGCACCGGGGAGCTGTTTTTT. It translates to CSVEDQGTGELFF. V usage is TRBV29-1 and J usage is TRBJ2-2; maybe TRBD1 (5 bases). With 0 bases removed from V and 4 bases from J, the gap between germline ends came to 6 bases. This CDR3 spans 13 amino acids. CDR1 and CDR2 (germline): SQVTM, ANQGSEA.

This clonotype occurred many times. This chain links TRBV2 with TRBJ2-1; D may be TRBD2 (6 bases). The CDR3 has 13 amino acids. Germline assignment: CDR1 SNHLY and CDR2 FYNNEI. Trimming removed 5 bases at V and 6 bases at J, with 11 bases between. CDR3 nucleotides: TGTGCCAGCAGTCTCGGGAGCCTCAATGAGCAGTTCTTC. It specifies CASSLGSLNEQFF.

In this sample, this clonotype turned up a few times. A read error is likely, as this CDR3 ends without the conserved phenylalanine or tryptophan. It is unclear where the CDR3 begins or ends on the DNA, so no DNA is shown, and the CDR3 is as TCRdb lists it. V usage is TRBV5-6 and J usage is TRBJ1-1. In germline, CDR1 is SGHDT, CDR2 YYEEEE. From its first to its last residue, the CDR3 has 12 amino acids. The CDR3 spells CASSPGIDGLTL.

Comment on this clonotype: The junction and the germline gene differ at one end; a read error may be behind it. This chain connects TRBV6-1 to TRBJ2-1, with TRBD2 matching 13 bases. This CDR3 is 15 amino acids long. CDR1 is MNHNS and CDR2 is SASEGT in the germline V gene. The CDR3 spells CASSQTSGRAFEEFF. As DNA, the CDR3 is TGTGCCAGCAGTCAAACTAGCGGGAGGGCCTTTGAGGAGTTCTTC.

Ten or more counts support this clonotype. This chain uses TRBV28 with TRBJ1-2; D ambiguous. Trimming took off 5 bases at V and 4 bases at J, with 17 bases between the two ends. This CDR3 has 15 amino acids. Germline V gene lookup returns CDR1 MDHEN and CDR2 SYDVKM. As DNA, the CDR3 is TGTGCCAGCAGTGCCCCCGGGGTAGGAGCCTATGGCTACACCTTC. Residues: CASSAPGVGAYGYTF.

Note on this clonotype: A much larger clone lies one base from this, so it may be a read error. The V and J genes are TRBV6-1 and TRBJ1-5; 7 bases fit TRBD1. The CDR3 is made up of 15 amino acids. Germline CDR1 and CDR2: MNHNS and SASEGT. The CDR3 DNA is TGTGCCATCAGTGAGGAAAGGGGGCGAGACCAGCCCCAGCATTTT. It encodes CAISEERGRDQPQHF.

Of note for this clonotype: One base away lies a much larger clone, so this may be a sequencing read error. This chain connects TRBV20-1 to TRBJ2-7; tentatively, D is TRBD1 (6 bases). V lost 6 bases to trimming and J lost 0 bases, with 12 bases between them. CDR3 length equals 13 residues. Germline assignment: CDR1 DFQATT and CDR2 SNEGSKA (reference sequence). CDR3 residues: CSARPGHSYEQYF. The CDR3 DNA sequence: TGCAGTGCGAGACCGGGACACTCCTACGAGCAGTACTTC.

The genes are TRBV2 and TRBJ1-4, with D unresolved. The CDR3 covers 12 residues. Germline V gene sequence: CDR1 SNHLY, CDR2 FYNNEI. Deletions cut 4 bases from V and 10 bases from J, with 10 bases between. This CDR3 is CASSVADGKLFF. CDR3 DNA sequence: TGTGCCAGCAGTGTGGCAGATGGAAAACTGTTTTTT.

V usage is TRBV19 and J usage is TRBJ2-1; 7 bases are shared with TRBD1. In germline, CDR1 is LNHDA, CDR2 SQIVND (reference sequence). The CDR3 is 13 residues long. Trimming cost V 9 bases and J 5 bases; bases outside gene matches: 7. CDR3 DNA: TGTGCCAGCTCCCGGGACAGCCACAATGAGCAGTTCTTC. Protein: CASSRDSHNEQFF.

This sequence joins TRBV3-1 and TRBJ2-2; TRBD1 might be the D (6 bases). CDR1 is LGHDT and CDR2 is YNNKEL in the germline V gene (reference sequence). V was cut by 6 bases and J by 2 bases, with 13 bases left in between. The CDR3 consists of 15 residues. The CDR3 protein is CASRPTGQNTGELFF. In DNA form, the CDR3 reads TGTGCCAGCAGACCCACGGGACAAAACACCGGGGAGCTGTTTTTT.

V gene TRBV29-1 combines with J gene TRBJ1-1, with D tentatively TRBD1 (5 bases). The CDR3 is 14 residues long. V gave up 6 bases and J gave up 3 bases, with 17 bases separating them. CDR1 is SQVTM, CDR2 ANQGSEA, per germline. The CDR3 DNA reads TGCAGCGTCAAAAAGGGGTTCGTGGACACTGAAGCTTTCTTT. Translated: CSVKKGFVDTEAFF.

As regards this clonotype: With a much larger clone just one base away, this may be a read error. V and J are TRBV6-2 or TRBV6-3 and TRBJ2-1, with unresolved D. V lost 5 bases and J lost 2, with 16 bases in between. The CDR3 totals 16 residues. CDR1 MNHEY and CDR2 SVGEGT come from the germline V gene. This CDR3 is CASSEYQSRTYNEQFF. CDR3 nucleotides: TGTGCCAGCAGTGAGTATCAGTCCAGAACCTACAATGAGCAGTTCTTC.

This clonotype was seen ten or more times. The chain employs TRBV6-1 and TRBJ2-5; no clear D gene. V shed 5 bases and J shed 4 bases, with 14 bases lying between them. The CDR3 runs to 14 residues. Germline CDR1 is MNHNS and CDR2 is SASEGT. The CDR3 coding sequence is TGTGCCAGCAGTTGGGCAGGAGTCCTAGAGACCCAGTACTTC. Translation: CASSWAGVLETQYF.

This clonotype was observed a few times. V and J are TRBV2 and TRBJ2-2; weak D call: TRBD2 (5 bases). The CDR3 has 14 amino acids. V lost 6 bases and J 5 bases, leaving 13 bases between the germline ends. The V gene's germline CDR1 is SNHLY and CDR2 FYNNEI. The CDR3 spells CASRFQEGTGELFF. DNA for the CDR3: TGTGCCAGCAGGTTCCAAGAGGGAACCGGGGAGCTGTTTTTT.

In its sample, this clonotype was seen once. This may stem from a read error, because a much larger clone lies one nucleotide away. The chain is built from TRBV2 and TRBJ1-6; the D is unclear. Trimming pared 9 bases from V and 0 bases from J, leaving 9 bases between. This CDR3 spans 14 amino acids. Germline V gene lookup returns CDR1 SNHLY and CDR2 FYNNEI. CDR3 coding DNA: TGTGCCAGTGAGGGAAACTCCTATAATTCACCCCTCCACTTT. Its translation is CASEGNSYNSPLHF.

A word on this clonotype: This may come from a read error, since a much larger clone is one base off. The chain joins TRBV6-1 to TRBJ2-7; 8 bases agree with TRBD1. The CDR3 covers 15 residues. CDR1 and CDR2 from the germline V gene are MNHNS and SASEGT. CDR3 DNA sequence: TGTGTCAGCGGTGCTACGGGACAGGCGTCCTACGAGCAGTACTTC. Translated, it gives CVSGATGQASYEQYF.

The chain uses TRBV2 and TRBJ2-7; D gene unclear. The CDR3 is 15 amino acids. Germline V gene data show CDR1 as SNHLY and CDR2 as FYNNEI. V dropped 5 bases and J dropped 0 bases, with 14 bases sitting between them. Here the CDR3 DNA reads TGTGCCAGCAGTTTACTTGGGCGGAGCTCCTACGAGCAGTACTTC. It yields the protein CASSLLGRSSYEQYF.

As concerns this clonotype: A clone one base away is much larger, so this may be a read error. The chain employs TRBV6-9 and TRBJ2-7; D not resolved. The V end lost 3 bases, the J end lost 0 bases, and 12 bases lay between the germline ends. Germline CDR1 is MNHGY and CDR2 is SVAAGI. This CDR3 is built from 15 residues. Written as DNA, the CDR3 is TGTGCCAGCAGTTACCTGGACCCCATCTCCTACGAGCAGTACTTC. It specifies CASSYLDPISYEQYF.

On this clonotype itself: A much larger clonotype is one base distant, so this may be a read error. This chain links TRBV20-1 with TRBJ2-7; 7 bases line up with TRBD1. Germline V CDR1 and CDR2: DFQATT, SNEGSKA (reference sequence). The CDR3 length is 14 residues. V was pared by 3 bases and J by 2 bases, with 7 bases of the junction left unmatched. DNA of the CDR3: TGCAGTGCTAGCCCGACAGGGTCGGCCTACGAGCAGTACTTC. As protein: CSASPTGSAYEQYF.

This clonotype was seen just once. Here the CDR3 reads CASSVSQRPTEQFF. CDR3 DNA sequence: TGTGCCAGCAGCGTCTCCCAGCGGCCTACTGAGCAGTTCTTC. The J gene is TRBJ2-1, the V gene TRBV6-2 or TRBV6-3; weak D call: TRBD2 (5 bases). Germline assignment: CDR1 MNHEY and CDR2 SVGEGT. V gave up 6 bases and J gave up 9 bases, with 18 bases separating them. This CDR3 has 14 residues.

This sequence joins TRBV12-3 or TRBV12-4 and TRBJ2-1; D might be TRBD1 (6 bases). Trimming cost V 7 bases and J 3 bases, with 13 bases left between them. The CDR3 spans 14 residues. CDR3 amino acids: CASNKQGYYNEQFF. As DNA, the CDR3 is TGTGCCAGCAACAAACAGGGATACTACAATGAGCAGTTCTTC.

The DNA for the CDR3 is TGTGCCAGCAGGACATATCGCAGGGGATTACGTACTGAAGCTTTCTTT. Translation: CASRTYRRGLRTEAFF. V is TRBV27 and J is TRBJ1-1; TRBD1 is a possible D gene (6 bases). Per the germline V gene, CDR1 is MNHEY and CDR2 is SMNVEV (reference sequence). The CDR3 extends over 16 amino acids. V lost 6 bases, J lost 5 bases, and 22 bases lay in between.

At least ten counts were recorded for this clonotype. The chain is built from TRBV28 and TRBJ2-5; 7 bases agree with TRBD1. J gave up 2 bases and V 4 bases, and 7 bases lay outside the gene matches. Looked up from germline, CDR1 is MDHEN and CDR2 is SYDVKM. This CDR3 has 15 amino acids. CDR3 in amino acids: CASSYAQGQQETQYF. In DNA form, the CDR3 reads TGTGCCAGCAGTTATGCACAGGGACAGCAAGAGACCCAGTACTTC.

Many counts were recorded for this clonotype. The chain recombines TRBV7-2 with TRBJ2-7; unclear D gene. Germline V CDR1 and CDR2: SGHTA, FQGNSA. CDR3 length: 13 residues. The V gene lost 0 bases and the J gene lost 3 bases, with 6 bases spanning the gap. CDR3: CASSLAAHYEQYF. The DNA for the CDR3 is TGTGCCAGCAGCTTAGCGGCGCACTACGAGCAGTACTTC.